Presented here are 19 T cell receptor beta chains from one specimen sequenced in a study of cytomegalovirus exposure and HLA in healthy donors. Primers included in the PCR were 60 Vbeta and 13 Jbeta primers. Profiling relied on immunoSEQ multiplex PCR, and the TCRdb table lists in-frame clones only, not all of them. The profile covers under 100,000 clones, with around 10% appearing a single time and over 20% taken by the ten largest. The specimen was PBMCs. These receptors were taken from a man aged 55 to 69 in good health and CMV-seropositive.

There are a few counts of this clone. The CDR3, as DNA: TGTGCCAGCAGCTCAGGGGGGCATGAAGAGACCCAGTACTTC. Protein: CASSSGGHEETQYF. The genes are TRBV5-4 and TRBJ2-5, with a possible D match to TRBD1 (7 bases). Trimming stripped 3 bases from V and 3 bases from J, with 12 bases between. The CDR3 loop spans 14 amino acids. Germline V gene data show CDR1 as SGHNT and CDR2 as YYREEE (reference sequence).

This clone was observed a few times. This CDR3 reads CASSLEGATNQPQHF. The CDR3 region has the DNA TGTGCCAGCAGCTTAGAGGGGGCAACGAATCAGCCCCAGCATTTT. The chain employs TRBV4-2 and TRBJ1-5, with 7 nucleotides matching TRBD1. The CDR3 extends over 15 amino acids. CDR1 LGHNA and CDR2 YNFKEQ come from the germline V gene. J was trimmed by 4 bases and V by 5 bases; bases with no gene match: 8.

This CDR3 is CASSAGQFINEQFF. The DNA of the CDR3 is TGTGCCAGCAGCGCGGGACAGTTCATCAATGAGCAGTTCTTC. The chain employs TRBV7-2 and TRBJ2-1; a possible D gene is TRBD1 (7 bases). The CDR3 length is 14 residues. Germline V gene data show CDR1 as SGHTA and CDR2 as FQGNSA. V was cut by 5 bases and J by 6 bases, with 14 bases left in between.

This clone was detected a few times. The chain joins TRBV18 to TRBJ2-7; D might be TRBD1 (6 bases). The CDR3 has 15 amino acids. Between the trimmed V and J ends, which lost 6 bases and 6 bases, there was a span of 21 bases. Germline CDR1 is KGHSH and CDR2 is LQKENI. In DNA, the CDR3 is TGTGCCAGCTCTCCGCCAGCAGGGGCCTCAGGCGAGCAGTACTTC. Translated: CASSPPAGASGEQYF. Supplemented by reference TRBV18 and TRBJ2-7, the full variable domain reads NAGVMQNPRHLVRRRGQEARLRCSPMKGHSHVYWYRQLPEEGLKFMVYLQKENIIDESGMPKERFSAEFPKEGPSILRIQQVVRGDSAAYFCASSPPAGASGEQYFGPGTRLTVT.

J is TRBJ2-1 and V is TRBV11-2; TRBD2 is a possible D gene (5 bases). The V gene lost 1 base and the J gene lost 2 bases, with 9 bases spanning the gap. The germline CDR1 and CDR2 sequences are SGHAT and FQNNGV. The CDR3 is 15 residues long. The CDR3 region has the DNA TGTGCCAGCAGCTTAGGGGGAGACCCCTACAATGAGCAGTTCTTC. It translates to CASSLGGDPYNEQFF. The full variable domain, rest sourced from reference TRBV11-2 and TRBJ2-1, is EAGVAQSPRYKIIEKRQSVAFWCNPISGHATLYWYQQILGQGPKLLIQFQNNGVVDDSQLPKDRFSAERLKGVDSTLKIQPAKLEDSAVYLCASSLGGDPYNEQFFGPGTRLTVL.

This clone has more than one count but fewer than ten. The chain links TRBV4-1 to TRBJ1-1, with 7 positions matching TRBD1. The CDR3 contains 17 residues. CDR1 is MGHRA, CDR2 YSYEKL, per germline. Losses at the gene ends were 1 base for V and 3 bases for J; bases not matched to a gene: 11. The CDR3: CASSQGGLRGPYTEAFF. Here the CDR3 DNA reads TGCGCCAGCAGCCAAGGTGGCCTGAGGGGGCCTTACACTGAAGCTTTCTTT.

This clone was counted between two and nine times. The V gene is TRBV30, the J gene TRBJ1-5; D not resolved. This CDR3 region has 18 residues. The V gene lost 0 bases and the J gene lost 5 bases, with 23 bases spanning the gap. Germline-derived CDR1 and CDR2 are GTSNPN and SVGIG (reference sequence). CDR3 nucleotide sequence: TGTGCCTGGAGTGTAGGCCGGGATTTAGTGGGTCGCCATCAGCCCCAGCATTTT. Amino acids: CAWSVGRDLVGRHQPQHF.

Points on this clone: This CDR3 fails to terminate in the conserved phenylalanine or tryptophan, so it likely reflects a read error. No DNA is shown, since the ends of the CDR3 on it are uncertain; the CDR3 is the one TCRdb lists. The J gene is TRBJ2-3, the V gene TRBV30; the table calls TRBD2, which could not be checked here. Looked up from germline, CDR1 is GTSNPN and CDR2 is SVGIG (reference sequence). Counting both end residues, the CDR3 totals 18 amino acids. The CDR3 loop is CAWSGLAGGILRTDTPYV.

This clone was seen more than once but under ten times. Because the CDR3 is missing its conserved closing phenylalanine or tryptophan, this is likely a read error. Because the CDR3's place on the DNA is in doubt, the DNA is left out and the CDR3 is given as listed by TCRdb. This chain links TRBV29-1 with TRBJ1-5; the table's TRBD1 call for D was not verified on the DNA. Germline V gene data show CDR1 as SQVTM and CDR2 as ANQGSEA. The CDR3 is 13 residues long, ends included. The CDR3 loop is CSARDNYNQPKHL.

This chain links TRBV19 with TRBJ1-5; TRBD1 agrees at 7 bases. J was trimmed by 1 base and V by 10 bases; bases with no gene match: 7. The V gene's germline CDR1 is LNHDA and CDR2 SQIVND (reference sequence). CDR3 length equals 14 residues. The CDR3 DNA sequence: TGTGCCACCGACCGACAGGGAAGCAATCAGCCCCAGCATTTT. It yields the protein CATDRQGSNQPQHF.

The J gene is TRBJ1-4, the V gene TRBV28; D remains ambiguous. CDR1 MDHEN and CDR2 SYDVKM come from the germline V gene. The CDR3 consists of 13 residues. V lost 6 bases and J 8 bases, leaving 13 bases between the germline ends. CDR3 sequence reads: CASSRRSEEKLFF. The CDR3, as DNA: TGTGCCAGCAGCAGGAGGTCCGAAGAAAAACTGTTTTTT.

This clone was found a few times. The rearrangement uses TRBV5-6 and TRBJ1-3; D unclear. The CDR3 covers 16 residues. Germline V lookup: CDR1 SGHDT, CDR2 YYEEEE. V was pared by 0 bases and J by 0 bases, with 10 bases between. The chain's CDR3 is CASSLVAGSSGNTIYF. For the CDR3, the DNA is TGTGCCAGCAGCTTGGTGGCAGGTAGCTCTGGAAACACCATATATTTT.

The rearrangement uses TRBV5-1 and TRBJ2-3, with D perhaps TRBD1 (8 bases). This CDR3 comprises 16 residues. Between the trimmed V and J ends, which lost 3 bases and 3 bases, there was a span of 17 bases. CDR1 and CDR2 from the germline V gene are SGHRS and YFSETQ. In DNA, the CDR3 is TGCGCCAGCAGCTCGACCGGACAGGGACTAACAGATACGCAGTATTTT. Translation: CASSSTGQGLTDTQYF. Based on the CDR3 plus reference TRBV5-1 and TRBJ2-3, the full variable domain is KAGVTQTPRYLIKTRGQQVTLSCSPISGHRSVSWYQQTPGQGLQFLFEYFSETQRNKGNFPGRFSGRQFSNSRSEMNVSTLELGDSALYLCASSSTGQGLTDTQYFGPGTRLTVL.

This clone occurred a few times. The chain joins TRBV5-1 to TRBJ1-1, with D unclear. Trimming took 3 bases from V and 0 from J, leaving 12 bases between them. Germline V lookup: CDR1 SGHRS, CDR2 YFSETQ. The CDR3 is 15 amino acids. CDR3 bases: TGCGCCAGCAGCTCGGCAGACAACATGAACACTGAAGCTTTCTTT. Amino acid sequence: CASSSADNMNTEAFF.

The chain uses TRBV5-5 and TRBJ1-2; 8 nucleotides line up with TRBD1. The ends lost 4 bases at V and 8 bases at J; junction bases unmatched: 4. This CDR3 region has 12 residues. Germline values: CDR1 SGHKS, CDR2 YYEKEE (reference sequence). DNA for the CDR3: TGTGCCAGCAGCACCGGACAGGGCGGCTACACCTTC. This sequence encodes CASSTGQGGYTF.

The chain couples TRBV6-6 to TRBJ2-3, with a possible D match to TRBD1 (5 bases). The CDR3 loop spans 15 amino acids. Trimming cost V 6 bases and J 5 bases, with 18 bases left between them. CDR1 is MNHNY and CDR2 is SVGAGI in the germline V gene (reference sequence). The DNA for the CDR3 is TGTGCCAGCAGGGGTTTAAGGGGCGAAGGAGATACGCAGTATTTT. Translated: CASRGLRGEGDTQYF.

This clone was picked up a small number of times. J is TRBJ1-4 and V is TRBV5-1; the match to TRBD1 covers 10 bases. The V gene's germline CDR1 is SGHRS and CDR2 YFSETQ. The V gene end was trimmed by 2 bases and the J gene end by 7 bases; junction bases not matched to a gene: 2. CDR3 length: 14 residues. As DNA, the CDR3 is TGCGCCAGCAGCTTTCGGGACAGGGGTGAAAAACTGTTTTTT. This sequence encodes CASSFRDRGEKLFF.

This clone has only a few counts. The chain carries TRBV10-3 and TRBJ1-2, with 9 positions matching TRBD1. The germline CDR1 and CDR2 sequences are ENHRY and SYGVKD. V lost 8 bases and J lost 3; bases outside the gene matches: 4. The CDR3 loop spans 13 amino acids. The CDR3 DNA reads as TGTGCCATCGTGGGACAGGGAGACTATGGCTACACCTTC. As protein: CAIVGQGDYGYTF.

The J gene is TRBJ1-5, the V gene TRBV2; D gene ambiguous. Trimming cost V 6 bases and J 0 bases, with 6 bases left between them. The length of the CDR3 is 13 residues. Germline V gives CDR1 SNHLY, CDR2 FYNNEI. CDR3 sequence (DNA): TGTGCCAGCAGGTCATCTAGCAATCAGCCCCAGCATTTT. Protein product: CASRSSSNQPQHF. The variable domain in full, with the rest retrieved from reference TRBV2 and TRBJ1-5, is EPEVTQTPSHQVTQMGQEVILRCVPISNHLYFYWYRQILGQKVEFLVSFYNNEISEKSEIFDDQFSVERPDGSNFTLKIRSTKLEDSAMYFCASRSSSNQPQHFGDGTRLSIL.